The clone carrying this TCR beta chain was seen repeatedly, ten times or more. Its antigen remains unknown. This specimen belongs to a study of Graves' ophthalmopathy and Graves' hyperthyroidism. TCR beta CDR3 amplification used RNA transcripts. Amplification began with first-round RT-PCR using HTBI primers, then second-round multiplex PCR was performed. Using its own MiXCR run on the multiplex PCR reads, TCRdb lists one record per CDR3 protein. The table records around 590,000 distinct CDR3 sequences, approximately 35% of them present only once. This CDR3 region has 16 residues. The ends lost 5 bases at V and 5 bases at J; junction bases unmatched: 8. Exclusion applied to patients with other autoimmune diseases, uncontrolled infections, pregnancy or lactation. Study conclusions and caveats: Most expanded clonotypes from thyroid (those above 0.001 frequency) were also found in blood. With about 87% sensitivity and less than 83% specificity, a 13-signature model separated ophthalmopathy from stable hyperthyroidism.

The chain joins TRBV12-3 or TRBV12-4 to TRBJ2-7; TRBD2 aligns across 14 bases. The sample was peripheral blood or thyroid tissue (not recorded which). This TCR came from an adult man with Graves' hyperthyroidism. For the CDR3, the DNA is TGTGCCAGCAGTCCCCTCGGGACTAGCGGGAGAAACGAGCAGTACTTC. Translated: CASSPLGTSGRNEQYF.